This TCR beta chain was found in a study of shared clonotypes between healthy human individuals. Healthy HIV-negative adults without recent acute infections or vaccinations served as donors. Deep-level assay runs were performed. Investigators spread the genomic DNA of each subset evenly over several immunoSEQ plates. The data were produced by immunoSEQ multiplex PCR, yet TCRdb's version contains in-frame clones alone and is incomplete. Among around 500,000 clones listed, 76% were seen once. Per the germline V gene, CDR1 is MDHEN and CDR2 is SYDVKM. V lost 6 bases, J lost 1 base, and 9 bases lay in between. This CDR3 contains 14 residues. Worth noting for this clone: This same CDR3 is encoded by further DNA sequences in the sample.

The chain uses TRBV28 and TRBJ2-2; possibly TRBD2 for D (6 bases). The sample consisted of PBMCs. This TCR was sampled from a woman aged 40 to 49 in good health. Some clones in this sample may be carry-over from other donors' samples. The CDR3 sequence is CASRLAENTGELFF. The DNA of the CDR3 is TGTGCCAGCAGACTAGCAGAGAACACCGGGGAGCTGTTTTTT.